A single T cell receptor (beta chain) is shown here with its context. Its cognate antigen is unknown. Libraries for TCRalpha and TCRbeta carried sample barcodes and unique molecular identifiers via 5'RACE. TCRdb recomputed calls from the 5' RACE reads with MiXCR, one row per CDR3 protein. The sample contains 92,000 or so distinct CDR3 sequences, roughly 16% of which appear only once. The data were obtained in a study of T-cell memory formation after mild COVID-19. Trimming took off 1 base at V and 4 bases at J, with 13 bases between the two ends. This CDR3 region has 16 residues. Germline V gene data show CDR1 as MNHEY and CDR2 as SVGAGI. Whole-study findings and limits: Clones contracting over day 15 to 85 were CD4/CD8 balanced, with later expanders leaning CD4+. Pre-infection memory showed some responding clones, and this suggested that cross-reactive memory joined.

This clonotype originated in a young man who had mild COVID-19 (a few samples of this study predate the infection). Cell type and time point are not known. Sequencing was done on a sample of PBMCs or a T cell subset sorted from them (not recorded which). V is TRBV6-5 and J is TRBJ2-2; D unclear. DNA for the CDR3: TGTGCCAGCAGTTACTGGCCCGGGCGGAGCACCGGGGAGCTGTTTTTT. Translation gives CASSYWPGRSTGELFF.